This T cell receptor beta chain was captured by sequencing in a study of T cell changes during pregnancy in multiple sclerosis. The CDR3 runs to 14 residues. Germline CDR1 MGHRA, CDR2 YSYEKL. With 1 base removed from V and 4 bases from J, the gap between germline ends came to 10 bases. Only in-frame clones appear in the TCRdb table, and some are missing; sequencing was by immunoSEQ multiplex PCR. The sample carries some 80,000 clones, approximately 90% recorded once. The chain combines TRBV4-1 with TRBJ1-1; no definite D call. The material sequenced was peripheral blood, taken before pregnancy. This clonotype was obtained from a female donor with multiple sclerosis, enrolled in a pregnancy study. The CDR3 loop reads CASSQGEMITEAFF. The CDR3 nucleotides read TGCGCCAGCAGCCAAGGAGAGATGATCACTGAAGCTTTCTTT.